A single sample is the source of the 27 T cell receptor beta chains below, sequenced in a study of shared clonotypes between healthy human individuals (TCRdb year 2020). CD8 naive samples were obtained by positive selection for CCR7 among CD45RO-negative cells, yielding a CD45RA+CCR7+ population from which TemRA cells were excluded. Libraries were prepared through the immunoSEQ multiplex PCR assay. The table comes from immuneACCESS by way of TCRdb, which keeps in-frame sequences with V and J called. Part of the clones is missing from these tables; in studies checked, under half for an unresolved V gene and the rest for unknown reasons. This sample is represented by millions of clones; 85% to 95% of them were singletons. Clones ranked in the top ten supply 1.1% of the sample. What was sequenced was naive CD8+ T cells sorted from blood. The intended sense of this specimen's cell subset or site label: CD45RA+CCR7+. The receptors derive from a man between 18 and 29 years old in good health.

The gene calls are TRBV13 and TRBJ2-7; unclear D gene. V lost 1 base and J lost 0, with 13 bases in between. CDR3 length: 16 amino acids. Per germline, CDR1 PRHDT and CDR2 FYEKMQ (reference sequence). The CDR3 bases are TGTGCCAGCAGCTTAGATGAAAGCCGTTCCTCCTACGAGCAGTACTTC. The encoded protein is CASSLDESRSSYEQYF.

In regard to this clone: The same CDR3 can be traced to other DNA sequences in this sample. The chain links TRBV6-5 to TRBJ1-1; D gene ambiguous. The CDR3 covers 15 residues. The V end was cut by 0 bases, the J end by 5 bases, with 13 bases between. Germline CDR1 MNHEY, CDR2 SVGAGI. The CDR3 here is CASSYSEGPGTEAFF. The CDR3 coding sequence is TGTGCCAGCAGTTACTCTGAGGGCCCGGGGACTGAAGCTTTCTTT.

This chain connects TRBV11-2 to TRBJ1-3; perhaps TRBD1 as D (5 bases). V shed 0 bases and J shed 2 bases, with 17 bases lying between them. The germline V gene encodes CDR1 SGHAT and CDR2 FQNNGV. The CDR3 runs to 18 residues. The CDR3 spells CASSLDIPRGLAGNTIYF. As DNA, the CDR3 is TGTGCCAGCAGCTTAGATATCCCCCGGGGGTTAGCTGGAAACACCATATATTTT.

The gene calls are TRBV9 and TRBJ1-6; TRBD1 is a possible D gene (5 bases). V was clipped by 4 bases and J by 11 bases, with 19 bases between them. CDR3 size: 15 residues. The germline CDR1 and CDR2 sequences are SGDLS and YYNGEE. This CDR3 reads CASSPGSASRAPLHF. In DNA form, the CDR3 reads TGTGCCAGCAGCCCAGGGTCGGCCTCGAGGGCACCCCTCCACTTT.

The chain couples TRBV2 to TRBJ2-1, with 8 bases that match TRBD1. CDR3 length equals 16 residues. Germline assignment: CDR1 SNHLY and CDR2 FYNNEI. The V gene end was trimmed by 5 bases and the J gene end by 0 bases; junction bases not matched to a gene: 6. The CDR3 DNA reads TGTGCCAGCAGTCATCAGGGGGCCGCCTCCTACAATGAGCAGTTCTTC. As protein: CASSHQGAASYNEQFF.

The chain carries TRBV30 and TRBJ1-2; D perhaps matches TRBD1 (5 bases). CDR3 length: 12 amino acids. Trimming took 5 bases from V and 6 from J, leaving 13 bases between them. Germline CDR1 is GTSNPN and CDR2 is SVGIG (reference sequence). The chain's CDR3 is CAWEIGGDGYTF. For the CDR3, the DNA is TGTGCCTGGGAAATCGGAGGGGATGGCTACACCTTC.

The chain recombines TRBV9 with TRBJ2-1; no clear D. The CDR3 runs 15 residues. V lost 1 base and J 4 bases, leaving 12 bases between the germline ends. The germline V gene encodes CDR1 SGDLS and CDR2 YYNGEE. In nucleotides, the CDR3 is TGTGCCAGCAGCGTACGGGCAGATTTATACAATGAGCAGTTCTTC. Amino acid sequence: CASSVRADLYNEQFF.

The CDR3 coding sequence is TGTGCCACTGACACGGAAGATAATGAAAAACTGTTTTTT. This gives the protein CATDTEDNEKLFF. The J gene is TRBJ1-4, the V gene TRBV30, with unresolved D. V gave up 8 bases and J gave up 4 bases, with 14 bases separating them. Germline V gene sequence: CDR1 GTSNPN, CDR2 SVGIG (reference sequence). The CDR3 covers 13 residues.

This chain uses TRBV5-1 with TRBJ1-2; possible D gene TRBD1, 5 bases. This CDR3 is built from 14 residues. Germline V gene sequence: CDR1 SGHRS, CDR2 YFSETQ. Trimming took off 3 bases at V and 0 bases at J, with 9 bases between the two ends. The CDR3 loop reads CASSYEQANYGYTF. In DNA form, the CDR3 reads TGCGCCAGCAGCTATGAACAGGCTAACTATGGCTACACCTTC.

With respect to this clone: This may stem from a read error, because a much larger clone lies one nucleotide away. The chain is built from TRBV13 and TRBJ1-1; the match to TRBD1 covers 7 bases. This CDR3 comprises 13 residues. Germline CDR1 PRHDT, CDR2 FYEKMQ (reference sequence). CDR3 bases: TGTGCCAGCAGCGTAGGGGGCGACACTGAAGCTTTCTTT. Translated: CASSVGGDTEAFF. Together with reference TRBV13 and TRBJ1-1, the CDR3 gives the full variable domain: AAGVIQSPRHLIKEKRETATLKCYPIPRHDTVYWYQQGPGQDPQFLISFYEKMQSDKGSIPDRFSAQQFSDYHSELNMSSLELGDSALYFCASSVGGDTEAFFGQGTRLTVV.

This clone was detected only once. The CDR3 coding sequence is TGTGCCAGCAGCTTTGGACAGTACTACACCTTC. Protein product: CASSFGQYYTF. The rearrangement links TRBV5-4 to TRBJ1-2; D might be TRBD1 (6 bases). This CDR3 comprises 11 residues. Germline V gene lookup returns CDR1 SGHNT and CDR2 YYREEE (reference sequence). V lost 2 bases to trimming and J lost 10 bases, with 9 bases between them.

This chain uses TRBV19 with TRBJ1-1, with TRBD1 identical over 7 bases. CDR1 is LNHDA, CDR2 SQIVND, per germline (reference sequence). V was pared by 6 bases and J by 0 bases, with 4 bases of the junction left unmatched. This CDR3 has 14 amino acids. The CDR3 here is CASSPTGLNTEAFF. DNA for the CDR3: TGTGCCAGTAGCCCGACAGGGTTGAACACTGAAGCTTTCTTT. Supplemented by reference TRBV19 and TRBJ1-1, the full variable domain reads DGGITQSPKYLFRKEGQNVTLSCEQNLNHDAMYWYRQDPGQGLRLIYYSQIVNDFQKGDIAEGYSVSREKKESFPLTVTSAQKNPTAFYLCASSPTGLNTEAFFGQGTRLTVV.

The chain joins TRBV2 to TRBJ1-6; 11 bases fit TRBD1. V lost 6 bases, J lost 2 bases, and 6 bases stayed unmatched. This CDR3 region has 17 residues. Germline V gene data show CDR1 as SNHLY and CDR2 as FYNNEI. The CDR3 reads CASSGWTGGAYNSPLHF. CDR3 in DNA: TGTGCCAGCAGCGGCTGGACAGGGGGCGCCTATAATTCACCCCTCCACTTT.

The CDR3 protein is CASSSTRTGSQPQHF. CDR3 bases: TGTGCCAGCAGTTCGACACGGACCGGGAGTCAGCCCCAGCATTTT. V usage is TRBV27 and J usage is TRBJ1-5, with no clear D. V was pared by 4 bases and J by 6 bases, with 16 bases between. This CDR3 has 15 amino acids. Per germline, CDR1 MNHEY and CDR2 SMNVEV (reference sequence).

The chain employs TRBV9 and TRBJ2-5; D not resolved. The closer fit of TRBJ2-7 to the DNA end suggests the J call may be wrong. The CDR3 has 12 amino acids. From germline, CDR1 is SGDLS and CDR2 YYNGEE. The CDR3 bases are TGTGCCAGCAGCGTAGAAGGCGGCGAGCAGTACTTC. This translates into CASSVEGGEQYF.

About this clone itself: Other DNA sequences within the sample encode an identical CDR3. V is TRBV19 and J is TRBJ1-1; 9 nucleotides line up with TRBD1. Trimming took 6 bases from V and 4 from J; bases not matched to a gene: 3. Looked up from germline, CDR1 is LNHDA and CDR2 is SQIVND (reference sequence). The CDR3 consists of 13 residues. In nucleotides, the CDR3 is TGTGCCAGTAGCCCGACAGGGGGCACTGAAGCTTTCTTT. Encoded protein: CASSPTGGTEAFF.

This rearrangement joins TRBV18 to TRBJ1-1, with D unclear. Germline V gene lookup returns CDR1 KGHSH and CDR2 LQKENI. The CDR3 totals 18 residues. The germline V and J ends were trimmed by 0 bases and 3 bases, with 20 bases remaining between them. The DNA of the CDR3 is TGTGCCAGCTCACCACCGGAGTCTCCGTGGGGAAAGGACACTGAAGCTTTCTTT. This codes for CASSPPESPWGKDTEAFF.

This chain connects TRBV2 to TRBJ2-7; D gene ambiguous. Germline CDR1 reads SNHLY; CDR2 reads FYNNEI. V was trimmed by 7 bases and J by 7 bases, leaving 17 bases between them. This CDR3 is 13 amino acids long. CDR3 loop: CASTLGIEVEQYF. The CDR3 bases are TGTGCCAGCACGTTGGGAATCGAAGTGGAGCAGTACTTC.

DNA for the CDR3: TGTGCCAGCACCCCCGGACTAGCGGGAGAGGAGACCCAGTACTTC. Translated: CASTPGLAGEETQYF. This chain uses TRBV6-5 with TRBJ2-5, with TRBD2 matching 13 bases. This CDR3 comprises 15 residues. V trimming: 7 bases; J trimming: 5 bases; junction bases outside the gene matches: 7. CDR1 and CDR2 from the germline V gene are MNHEY and SVGAGI.

This chain joins TRBV28 and TRBJ1-4; 10 nucleotides line up with TRBD1. Unmatched junction bases numbered 6, after V lost 5 bases and J lost 3 bases. The CDR3 consists of 16 residues. The germline V gene encodes CDR1 MDHEN and CDR2 SYDVKM. The CDR3 DNA sequence: TGTGCCAGCAGTCTACGACAGGGGGCAGCTAATGAAAAACTGTTTTTT. It translates to CASSLRQGAANEKLFF. The variable domain in full, completed from reference TRBV28 and TRBJ1-4, reads DVKVTQSSRYLVKRTGEKVFLECVQDMDHENMFWYRQDPGLGLRLIYFSYDVKMKEKGDIPEGYSVSREKKERFSLILESASTNQTSMYLCASSLRQGAANEKLFFGSGTQLSVL.

The chain uses TRBV6-5 and TRBJ2-5; D is undetermined. CDR3 size: 14 residues. From germline, CDR1 is MNHEY and CDR2 SVGAGI. The V end was cut by 5 bases, the J end by 0 bases, with 10 bases between. The CDR3 DNA reads TGTGCCAGCAGTCTAATGGGGTACCAAGAGACCCAGTACTTC. This codes for CASSLMGYQETQYF.

The CDR3 is CASSVPSGSDSSSYNEQFF. The CDR3 DNA reads as TGTGCCAGCAGCGTCCCTAGCGGGAGTGACTCGAGTTCCTACAATGAGCAGTTCTTC. This rearrangement joins TRBV9 to TRBJ2-1; 10 bases are shared with TRBD2. In germline, CDR1 is SGDLS, CDR2 YYNGEE. V lost 2 bases, J lost 1 base, and 12 bases stayed unmatched. The length of the CDR3 is 19 residues.

The chain employs TRBV4-1 and TRBJ1-1, with TRBD1 matching over 10 bases. The CDR3 has 15 amino acids. The junction had 9 bases not matched to a gene; V was cut back by 0 bases and J by 11 bases. Germline V gives CDR1 MGHRA, CDR2 YSYEKL. The chain's CDR3 is CASSQEGQGIPQAFF. The CDR3 DNA is TGCGCCAGCAGCCAAGAGGGACAGGGGATCCCTCAGGCTTTCTTT.

The V gene is TRBV7-9, the J gene TRBJ1-2, with 11 bases matching TRBD1. Trimming cost V 5 bases and J 4 bases; bases outside gene matches: 12. The CDR3 sequence is 17 residues long. Germline V CDR1 and CDR2: SEHNR, FQNEAQ (reference sequence). This chain's CDR3 is CASSPTPGQGDLYGYTF. For the CDR3, the DNA is TGTGCCAGCAGCCCGACCCCGGGACAGGGGGATCTCTATGGCTACACCTTC.

The rearrangement links TRBV6-6 to TRBJ2-1, with a tentative D call TRBD1 (6 bases). Germline loops: CDR1 MNHNY, CDR2 SVGAGI (reference sequence). V was pared by 6 bases and J by 4 bases, with 13 bases between. This CDR3 spans 14 amino acids. The CDR3 sequence is CASSPDSLYNEQFF. DNA of the CDR3: TGTGCCAGCAGCCCGGACAGCCTATACAATGAGCAGTTCTTC.

A word on this clone: The identical CDR3 is also encoded by other nucleotide sequences in the sample. The chain carries TRBV27 and TRBJ2-1, with 8 bases aligning to TRBD1. Unmatched junction bases numbered 4, after V lost 2 bases and J lost 7 bases. The length of the CDR3 is 14 residues. Germline CDR1 is MNHEY and CDR2 is SMNVEV (reference sequence). DNA of the CDR3: TGTGCCAGCAGTTTAGGGGACAGGTATAATGAGCAGTTCTTC. Translating gives CASSLGDRYNEQFF.

This clone was recorded once. The chain combines TRBV7-9 with TRBJ2-1; TRBD1 or TRBD2 may be the D gene (5 bases each). The CDR3 is 14 residues long. Per germline, CDR1 SEHNR and CDR2 FQNEAQ (reference sequence). V lost 1 base and J 8 bases, leaving 12 bases between the germline ends. CDR3 nucleotides: TGTGCCAGCAGCTTAGACGGGGCCAAGGATGAGCAGTTCTTC. This codes for CASSLDGAKDEQFF.